Below, one T cell receptor beta chain is given with its context. The antigen is not known. As for time point: baseline, week 1 (first vaccination visit). Treatment indicated: pre-vaccination baseline after standard-of-care therapy. The germline V gene has CDR1 SGHRS and CDR2 YFSETQ. The CDR3 has 17 residues. J was trimmed by 4 bases and V by 0 bases; bases with no gene match: 7. The data were taken from a study of a mutant IDH1 vaccine in newly diagnosed glioma. General study points: It seemed that pseudoprogression was not linked to changes in the top peripheral T cell clonotypes.

Measured with immunoSEQ multiplex PCR; TCRdb has only the in-frame clones, and not every one. The sample has about 36,000 clones; more than 90% are singletons. The chain recombines TRBV5-1 with TRBJ2-2; 9 positions match TRBD1. The sample consisted of PBMCs, taken from a glioma patient treated with radiotherapy, temozolomide or both. The TCR originated in a man aged 18 to 30 with glioma. Here the CDR3 reads CASSLETPGQGTGELFF. CDR3 DNA: TGCGCCAGCAGCTTGGAAACCCCGGGACAGGGCACCGGGGAGCTGTTTTTT.